A selection of T cell receptor beta chains follows, all from one sample in a study of blood T cell repertoires in COVID-19. Sequenced by immunoSEQ multiplex PCR; TCRdb stores in-frame clones only, minus some. The sample shows about 410,000 clones, 75% to 90% of them seen only once. The sample was peripheral blood. These receptors came from a woman aged 25 to 45 with active or convalescent COVID-19. The CDR3 runs from the conserved cysteine through the conserved F or W. Fields, in order: V gene, clone size, CDR3 length, D gene, J gene, CDR3 DNA, CDR3 protein. The D gene is left open where the match is weak. The size of a clone is reported for some rows only, either as once, few or many, or as a class for expanded clones.

TRBV30,NA,14,TRBD1,TRBJ2-7,TGTGCCTGGAGGCCCACAGGGGTGTTCTACGAGCAGTACTTC,CAWRPTGVFYEQYF
TRBV29-1,NA,12,TRBD1,TRBJ1-1,TGCAGCGTTGACCAGGGGGGTACTGAAGCTTTCTTT,CSVDQGGTEAFF
TRBV6-4,NA,16,TRBD2,TRBJ2-7,TGTGCCAGCAGTGGATTAGCGGGAGGGCCTGACTACGAGCAGTACTTC,CASSGLAGGPDYEQYF
TRBV19,NA,14,NA,TRBJ1-4,TGTGCCAGCGGTCGGGGTCCGACTAATGAAAAACTGTTTTTT,CASGRGPTNEKLFF
TRBV7-8,NA,16,NA,TRBJ2-5,TGTGCCAGCAGCCTTCCCGGGCGACAGGGAGGTGAGACCCAGTACTTC,CASSLPGRQGGETQYF
TRBV28,NA,16,NA,TRBJ1-4,TGTGCCAGCAGTAGGATCCGACCGGGAACTAATGAAAAACTGTTTTTT,CASSRIRPGTNEKLFF
TRBV3-1/TRBV3-2,NA,16,NA,TRBJ1-5,TGTGCCAGCAGCCAAAGAGGAGAAGGAGGCAATCAGCCCCAGCATTTT,CASSQRGEGGNQPQHF
TRBV4-1,NA,14,NA,TRBJ1-1,TGCGCCAGCAGCCGCGGACCCAGGGGCACTGAAGCTTTCTTT,CASSRGPRGTEAFF
TRBV24-1,NA,13,NA,TRBJ1-4,TGTGCCACCTCCGGGGTGCCTAATGAAAAACTGTTTTTT,CATSGVPNEKLFF
TRBV19,NA,15,NA,TRBJ2-3,TGTGCCAGTAGTATCCCGGGACTCGGCACAGATACGCAGTATTTT,CASSIPGLGTDTQYF
TRBV9,NA,16,NA,TRBJ2-1,TGTGCCAGCAGCGTAGAGGCAGGGGTGGCCTACAATGAGCAGTTCTTC,CASSVEAGVAYNEQFF
TRBV11-1,NA,14,NA,TRBJ1-1,TGTGCCAGCAGAAAGAGTGTCACAGGCGCTGAAGCTTTCTTT,CASRKSVTGAEAFF
TRBV12-3/TRBV12-4,NA,13,TRBD1,TRBJ1-1,TGTGCCAGCAGTCACAGGGGTTCGGGTGAAGCTTTCTTT,CASSHRGSGEAFF
TRBV29-1,NA,13,TRBD1,TRBJ1-3,TGCAGCGCAGAGGACAGGTCGGGAAACACCATATATTTT,CSAEDRSGNTIYF
TRBV7-9,NA,15,TRBD1,TRBJ2-5,TGTGCCAGCAGCTTTGGGACAGGGGGGAAAGAGACCCAGTACTTC,CASSFGTGGKETQYF
TRBV5-1,NA,19,TRBD1,TRBJ1-1,TGCGCCAGCAGCTTGGGTCAGGGGGCCTTCCTATATGAGAACACTGAAGCTTTCTTT,CASSLGQGAFLYENTEAFF
TRBV7-9,NA,15,TRBD1,TRBJ1-1,TGTGCCAGCAGCTTAGAGGGGGCTGTGAACACTGAAGCTTTCTTT,CASSLEGAVNTEAFF
TRBV27,NA,15,NA,TRBJ1-5,TGTGCCAGCAGTTTATCGGAACAGAGCAATCAGCCCCAGCATTTT,CASSLSEQSNQPQHF
TRBV5-8,NA,12,NA,TRBJ1-6,TGTGCCAGCAGCCTACTTAATTCACCCCTCCACTTT,CASSLLNSPLHF
TRBV19,NA,16,NA,TRBJ1-5,TGTGCCAGTAGTATAGATCAACAGCTAATTAATCAGCCCCAGCATTTT,CASSIDQQLINQPQHF
TRBV19,NA,15,TRBD1,TRBJ2-7,TGTGCCAGTAGTATAGGACAGGGGGCCGTCTACGAGCAGTACTTC,CASSIGQGAVYEQYF
TRBV6-5,NA,13,NA,TRBJ1-1,TGTGCCAGCAGCGTCGGGTCGAACACTGAAGCTTTCTTT,CASSVGSNTEAFF
TRBV4-2,once,16,NA,TRBJ1-1,TGTGCCAGCAGCCACCTTGGGGAGGGGAAGGGCACTGAAGCTTTCTTT,CASSHLGEGKGTEAFF
TRBV6-2/TRBV6-3,NA,15,NA,TRBJ1-2,TGTGCCAGCAGTCAACAGGGCACCGCTAACTATGGCTACACCTTC,CASSQQGTANYGYTF
TRBV3-1/TRBV3-2,NA,15,NA,TRBJ1-1,TGTGCCAGCAGCCCCCGAGGGCAAGGGAGCACTGAAGCTTTCTTT,CASSPRGQGSTEAFF
TRBV5-1,NA,13,NA,TRBJ2-7,TGCGCCAGCAGCCCTAGCGCCTTCAACGAGCAGTACTTC,CASSPSAFNEQYF